The clone carrying this TCR beta chain was observed once. The sample belongs to a study of blood T cell repertoires in COVID-19. Study-wide context: PBMCs, B-cell-depleted T cells, or T cells were the source of the cDNA or gDNA that made up the material.

The CDR3 runs to 14 residues. All enrollees were about 18 to 89 years old and from approximately 25 US areas. TCRdb keeps only in-frame clones here, not all; method: immunoSEQ multiplex PCR. The sample has 400,000 to 500,000 clones, nearly 90% seen once. Sequencing was carried out using PBMCs or T cells enriched from blood (not recorded which). This sequence was found in a young woman who had been exposed to COVID-19. The chain recombines TRBV21-1 with TRBJ1-4. TRBV21-1 is described as a pseudogene. CDR3 in amino acids: CASTRTGINEKLFF. DNA for the CDR3: TGTGCCAGCACCCGGACGGGAATTAATGAAAAACTGTTTTTT.